The clone carrying this T cell receptor (beta chain) was recorded a few times. The antigen is not known. With 6 bases removed from V and 4 bases from J, the gap between germline ends came to 18 bases. Germline CDR1 KGHSH, CDR2 LQKENI. There are 15 residues in the CDR3. The data were obtained in a study of radiotherapy plus CTLA-4 blockade in lung cancer. Method: immunoSEQ multiplex PCR; TCRdb's copy keeps in-frame clones and lacks some. The sample consists of around 45,000 clones, 70% to 80% of them appearing once. Findings of the study overall: It was early blood T cell clone dynamics, with interferon-beta, that reportedly best predicted response.

The starting material was peripheral blood, obtained from a patient treated with radiotherapy plus ipilimumab. This chain joins TRBV18 and TRBJ1-2; maybe TRBD1 (5 bases). This TCR derives from a human donor with non-small cell lung cancer who had stable disease on radiotherapy plus ipilimumab. CDR3 sequence reads: CASSLQGGDLYGYTF. For the CDR3, the DNA is TGTGCCAGCTCCCTTCAGGGAGGGGACCTCTATGGCTACACCTTC. The entire variable domain, with the rest obtained from reference TRBV18 and TRBJ1-2, is as follows: NAGVMQNPRHLVRRRGQEARLRCSPMKGHSHVYWYRQLPEEGLKFMVYLQKENIIDESGMPKERFSAEFPKEGPSILRIQQVVRGDSAAYFCASSLQGGDLYGYTFGSGTRLTVV.